This TCR beta chain was identified in a study of shared clonotypes between healthy human individuals. For this clone: What it recognizes is unknown.

Study results and caveats: Only blood was sampled; tissue repertoires likely differ.

The CDR3 length is 14 residues. Germline lookup yields CDR1 GTSNPN and CDR2 SVGIG (reference sequence). Trimming cost V 5 bases and J 0 bases, with 11 bases left between them. Deep-level running was used for the assay. Only in-frame clones appear in the TCRdb table, and some are missing; sequencing was by immunoSEQ multiplex PCR. The profile shows about half a million clones, over 70% of them singletons. The TCR originated in a middle-aged woman in good health. Some clones in this sample may be carry-over from other donors' samples. Sequencing was performed on PBMCs. This chain joins TRBV30 and TRBJ1-5; no reliable D call. CDR3 bases: TGTGCCTGGGCCGAAGGGTATAGCAATCAGCCCCAGCATTTT. Translated, it gives CAWAEGYSNQPQHF.